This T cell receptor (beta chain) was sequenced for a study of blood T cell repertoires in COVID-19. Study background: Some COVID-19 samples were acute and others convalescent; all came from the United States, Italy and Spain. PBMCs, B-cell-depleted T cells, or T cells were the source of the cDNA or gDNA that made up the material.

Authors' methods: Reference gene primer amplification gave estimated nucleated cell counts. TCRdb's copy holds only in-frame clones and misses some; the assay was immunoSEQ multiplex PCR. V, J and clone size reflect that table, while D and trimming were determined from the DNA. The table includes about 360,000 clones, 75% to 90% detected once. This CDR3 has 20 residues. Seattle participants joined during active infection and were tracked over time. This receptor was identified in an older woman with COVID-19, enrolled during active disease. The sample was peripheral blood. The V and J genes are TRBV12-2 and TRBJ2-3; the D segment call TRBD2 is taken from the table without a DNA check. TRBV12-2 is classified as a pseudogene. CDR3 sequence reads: CASRKPGLAGGARVTDTQYF. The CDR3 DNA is TGTGCAAGTCGCAAACCGGGACTAGCGGGGGGAGCAAGAGTCACAGATACGCAGTATTTT.